This TCR beta chain was recovered during a study of regulatory dendritic cells for organ transplantation (dated by TCRdb to the late 2010s). Turning to the overall study: To make regulatory dendritic cells, monocytes were cultured with vitamin D3 on days 0 and 4 and with IL-10 on day 4. On day 6, LPS was added to the DC cultures to test how the DCs responded to a strong maturation-inducing agent. The TCRbeta repertoires of sorted naive and memory CD4+ and CD8+ T cells were sequenced before and after allostimulation with regulatory or mature dendritic cells.

This clone is described as medium-sized (0.01 to 0.1%). The antigen this receptor binds is unknown. Per-base quality was not reported, and no clone a single base away is much larger than it. General study outcomes and caveats: Of the resting subsets, the one holding the most alloreactive TCR clonotypes was memory CD8+ T cells. The authors pointed out considerable heterogeneity between individuals in the alloreactive memory CD8+ T cell pool, and only two subjects were sequenced. Highly diverse repertoires were observed in naive CD4+ and CD8+ T cells, whereas lower diversity was observed in memory cells, and the most oligoclonal repertoires were found in memory CD8+ cells. In both subjects, allostimulation led to expansion of memory CD8+ clones, although regulatory dendritic cells appeared to cause more limited expansion than mature dendritic cells did.

The CDR3, cysteine through phenylalanine, is 16 amino acids long. Kept here is only the CDR3 DNA, which spans 48 bases and is read in frame from base 1. CDR1 and CDR2 (SGHRS, YFSETQ) derive from the germline V gene. V is cut by 2 bases and J by 3 bases, and the space between the germline ends is 16 bases. The TCRbeta CDR3 regions were amplified in a multiplexed two-step PCR with Vbeta-specific forward primers and Jbeta-specific reverse primers. TCRbeta libraries were sequenced on an Illumina instrument through the immunoSEQ service. On the study's bioinformatics: IMGT annotation was used to assign V, D and J genes, and synthetic CDR3 analogues were used to correct counts for multiplex PCR bias. In the immunoSEQ Analyzer, repertoire clonality was calculated as one minus the normalized Shannon entropy. Fisher's exact test with Benjamini-Hochberg false discovery rate control was used to define clonal expansion, with two-tailed P<0.01. Not all clones reach the TCRdb copy of this immuneACCESS table, which keeps in-frame sequences only. Checked studies attribute under half of the gap to unresolved V genes and leave the rest unexplained. V and J calls plus clone size are reproduced from that table; the DNA served to infer D and trimming. This sample has 3,500 to 4,500 clones in its table, and about 60% of those were observed once. The ten largest clones represent about 15% of the sample.

Sorted T cell subsets were CFSE-labeled and co-cultured for five to six days with allogeneic regulatory or mature dendritic cells at a 1:10 DC:T ratio. FACS was used to sort CD4+ or CD8+ cells into naive T cells (CD45RA+) and memory T cells (CD45RO+). The T cells used for TCR sequencing were obtained from two healthy control subjects. The Qiagen DNeasy Blood & Tissue Kit was used for extraction of genomic DNA. The chain joins TRBV5-1 to TRBJ2-3; tentative D gene TRBD1, with 6 bases matching. Sequenced input: memory CD8+ T cells from blood cultured with regulatory dendritic cells. According to the study, the label for this sample's cell subset or site signals: CD45RO+ memory T cells. This receptor was taken from a human donor in good health. The DNA sequence reads TGCGCCAGCAGCTTCCCCTCCGGACAGAATACAGATACGCAGTATTTT. Translation gives CASSFPSGQNTDTQYF.